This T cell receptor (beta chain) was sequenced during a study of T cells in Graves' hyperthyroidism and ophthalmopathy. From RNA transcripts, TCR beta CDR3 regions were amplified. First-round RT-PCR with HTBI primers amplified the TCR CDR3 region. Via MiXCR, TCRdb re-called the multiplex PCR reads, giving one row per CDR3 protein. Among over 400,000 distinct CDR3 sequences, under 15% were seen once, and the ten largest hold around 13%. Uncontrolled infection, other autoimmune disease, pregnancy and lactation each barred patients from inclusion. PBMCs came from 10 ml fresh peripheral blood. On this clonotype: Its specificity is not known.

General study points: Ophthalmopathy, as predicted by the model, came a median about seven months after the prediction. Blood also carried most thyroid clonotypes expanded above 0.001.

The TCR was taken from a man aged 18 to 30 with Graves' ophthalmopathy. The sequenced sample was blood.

The CDR3 sequence is CATSSTGGLSDEQFF. The CDR3 coding sequence is TGTGCCACCAGCAGCACAGGGGGCCTTAGCGATGAGCAGTTCTTC. The V and J genes are TRBV15 and TRBJ2-1; 9 bases agree with TRBD1. There are 15 residues in the CDR3. With 3 bases clipped from V and 8 bases from J, the junction kept 8 bases outside the gene matches. CDR1 LNHNV and CDR2 YYDKDF come from the germline V gene (reference sequence).